The rows below give T cell receptor beta chains drawn from one sample of a study of shared clonotypes between healthy human individuals. Using immunoSEQ multiplex PCR, the repertoire was profiled, and TCRdb retains in-frame clones only, with some absent. The sample lists 700,000 or so clones, roughly 78% occurring once. Specimen: memory CD4+ T cells sorted from blood. These TCRs come from a woman younger than 45 in good health. Each CDR3 is given with its conserved first and last residue. A D gene is named only where the DNA matches it firmly. Expanded clones are given a class, and other clones once, few, many or no size at all.

size	D	V	J	CDR3	DNA
once	TRBD2	TRBV6-1	TRBJ2-7	CASSEGLAGTWAPYEQYF	TGTGCCAGCAGTGAGGGACTAGCGGGGACCTGGGCCCCCTACGAGCAGTACTTC
few	-	TRBV10-1	TRBJ1-2	CASSNGHYGYTF	TGCGCCAGCAGCAACGGACACTATGGCTACACCTTC
-	TRBD1	TRBV4-1	TRBJ2-7	CASSPSTGYEQYF	TGCGCCAGCAGCCCATCGACAGGGTACGAGCAGTACTTC
few	TRBD2	TRBV28	TRBJ2-7	CASSLFASGDYEQYF	TGTGCCAGCAGTCTGTTCGCTAGCGGAGATTACGAGCAGTACTTC
once	TRBD2	TRBV5-4	TRBJ2-7	CASSSPALGVGGNYEQYF	TGTGCCAGCAGCTCCCCGGCTTTGGGGGTCGGGGGGAACTACGAGCAGTACTTC
few	-	TRBV25-1	TRBJ2-1	CASSQSGAGYNEQFF	TGTGCCAGCAGTCAATCGGGAGCAGGATACAATGAGCAGTTCTTC
-	-	TRBV15	TRBJ1-5	CATRNSYNQPQHF	TGTGCCACCAGGAACAGCTACAATCAGCCCCAGCATTTT
few	-	TRBV28	TRBJ2-7	CASSRPRGSYEQYF	TGTGCCAGCAGCCGACCAAGGGGCTCCTACGAGCAGTACTTC
-	TRBD2	TRBV5-3	TRBJ2-1	CARSRSLAGVIYNEQFF	TGTGCCAGAAGCCGGAGTCTGGCGGGGGTGATTTACAATGAGCAGTTCTTC
-	TRBD1	TRBV10-3	TRBJ1-5	CAIGDRDNQPQHF	TGTGCCATCGGAGACAGGGACAATCAGCCCCAGCATTTT
few	-	TRBV4-2	TRBJ2-3	CASSQDWRASTDTQYF	TGTGCCAGCAGCCAAGATTGGCGGGCCAGCACAGATACGCAGTATTTT
-	-	TRBV7-8	TRBJ2-1	CASSLAGRSNEQFF	TGTGCCAGCAGCTTAGCTGGCAGATCCAATGAGCAGTTCTTC
-	TRBD2	TRBV18	TRBJ2-1	CASSPTSGRRDNEQFF	TGTGCCAGCTCACCCACTAGCGGGAGGAGGGACAATGAGCAGTTCTTC
-	-	TRBV28	TRBJ2-1	CASSTGTRGAQYYNEQFF	TGTGCCAGCAGTACAGGGACTCGGGGGGCTCAATACTACAATGAGCAGTTCTTC
-	TRBD1	TRBV28	TRBJ2-3	CASRGGGQGAADTQYF	TGTGCCAGCAGAGGAGGGGGACAGGGGGCGGCGGATACGCAGTATTTT
-	TRBD1	TRBV18	TRBJ2-7	CASSSTGTGGYEQYF	TGTGCCAGCTCATCAACCGGGACAGGAGGATACGAGCAGTACTTC
-	TRBD2	TRBV18	TRBJ2-7	CASSPPSSGNYVEQYF	TGTGCCAGCTCACCACCGAGTAGCGGGAACTACGTGGAGCAGTACTTC
few	-	TRBV5-1	TRBJ2-2	CASSFAGTPTGELFF	TGCGCCAGCAGCTTCGCCGGGACACCCACCGGGGAGCTGTTTTTT
-	TRBD1	TRBV19	TRBJ1-2	CARGECDRAYGYTF	TGTGCCAGGGGGGAATGCGACAGGGCCTATGGCTACACCTTC
-	-	TRBV14	TRBJ2-1	CASGLTARAWEQFF	TGTGCCAGCGGCTTAACGGCCAGAGCCTGGGAGCAGTTCTTC
once	TRBD1	TRBV5-1	TRBJ2-3	CASRYGTGDSTDTQYF	TGCGCCAGCAGATATGGGACAGGGGATAGCACAGATACGCAGTATTTT
-	-	TRBV30	TRBJ1-6	CAWSSRGAFGNSPLHF	TGTGCCTGGAGTTCTCGAGGGGCCTTTGGTAATTCACCCCTCCACTTT
-	-	TRBV7-9	TRBJ2-1	CASSFREPGNEQFF	TGTGCCAGCAGCTTTCGGGAGCCGGGCAATGAGCAGTTCTTC
-	TRBD2	TRBV6-1	TRBJ2-7	CASRAGGPSGEQYF	TGTGCCAGCAGAGCGGGAGGGCCGTCGGGCGAGCAGTACTTC
-	TRBD1	TRBV11-2	TRBJ2-1	CASSLGRPGGSEQFF	TGTGCCAGCAGCTTAGGCCGTCCAGGGGGCAGTGAGCAGTTCTTC
few	-	TRBV6-5	TRBJ2-1	CASTGRVAYNEQFF	TGTGCCAGCACGGGGCGGGTGGCCTACAATGAGCAGTTCTTC
-	TRBD2	TRBV6-4	TRBJ2-3	CASSDSSGNTDTQYF	TGTGCCAGCAGTGACTCCAGCGGGAACACAGATACGCAGTATTTT
-	TRBD1	TRBV7-2	TRBJ2-5	CASSLGQGGTQYF	TGTGCCAGCAGCTTAGGACAGGGGGGAACCCAGTACTTC
-	-	TRBV2	TRBJ2-5	CASGPRTGREETQYF	TGTGCCAGCGGGCCCCGGACAGGGAGGGAAGAGACCCAGTACTTC
-	TRBD1	TRBV28	TRBJ1-2	CASSPRGQGAYGYTF	TGTGCCAGCAGTCCCCGGGGACAGGGGGCCTATGGCTACACCTTC
-	TRBD1	TRBV10-1	TRBJ1-2	CASSPGQAYGYTF	TGCGCCAGCAGCCCTGGACAGGCGTATGGCTACACCTTC
-	-	TRBV6-6	TRBJ1-4	CASSFRNEKLFF	TGTGCCAGCAGTTTTAGGAATGAAAAACTGTTTTTT
-	TRBD2	TRBV5-4	TRBJ2-3	CASRFIAGGRTDTQYF	TGTGCCAGCAGGTTCATAGCGGGAGGCCGCACAGATACGCAGTATTTT
-	-	TRBV7-6	TRBJ1-4	CASSSPDEKLFF	TGTGCCAGCAGCTCCCCCGACGAAAAACTGTTTTTT
-	TRBD2	TRBV7-8	TRBJ2-5	CASSPTSGRKSGETQYF	TGTGCCAGCAGCCCCACTAGCGGGAGAAAGAGCGGAGAGACCCAGTACTTC
few	TRBD2	TRBV4-2	TRBJ2-2	CASSQSGTSATGELFF	TGTGCCAGCAGCCAAAGCGGGACTAGCGCTACCGGGGAGCTGTTTTTT
once	-	TRBV30	TRBJ1-5	CAWSVAGGSNQPQHF	TGTGCCTGGAGTGTAGCCGGGGGTAGCAATCAGCCCCAGCATTTT
-	-	TRBV6-4	TRBJ2-1	CASSDSATHFENEQFF	TGTGCCAGCAGTGACTCAGCGACCCACTTTGAAAATGAGCAGTTCTTC
-	TRBD1	TRBV5-5	TRBJ2-5	CASSANAPGTGVETQYF	TGTGCCAGCAGCGCTAATGCTCCCGGGACAGGGGTAGAGACCCAGTACTTC
-	TRBD1	TRBV19	TRBJ1-5	CASSKRGQDQPQHF	TGTGCCAGTAGTAAAAGGGGGCAGGATCAGCCCCAGCATTTT
-	-	TRBV6-1	TRBJ1-2	CASSEGGAYGYTF	TGTGCCAGCAGTGAAGGGGGGGCCTATGGCTACACCTTC
-	TRBD1	TRBV5-6	TRBJ1-1	CASSLPGQGADTEAFF	TGTGCCAGCAGCTTGCCGGGACAGGGGGCTGACACTGAAGCTTTCTTT
-	-	TRBV2	TRBJ2-5	CASSVPGLGETQYF	TGTGCCAGCAGTGTCCCAGGGTTGGGGGAGACCCAGTACTTC
-	TRBD2	TRBV6-5	TRBJ2-1	CASSLRGGPNNEQFF	TGTGCCAGCAGTCTTCGGGGGGGGCCGAACAATGAGCAGTTCTTC
-	TRBD2	TRBV6-5	TRBJ2-7	CASTVTAGGFYEQYF	TGTGCCAGCACCGTCACAGCGGGAGGGTTCTACGAGCAGTACTTC
-	-	TRBV30	TRBJ2-1	CAWKSGWNEQFF	TGTGCCTGGAAGTCGGGATGGAATGAGCAGTTCTTC
-	-	TRBV28	TRBJ2-3	CASNRRPTQYF	TGTGCCAGCAACCGCAGGCCTACGCAGTATTTT
once	TRBD1	TRBV5-4	TRBJ2-7	CASRTGTGSFSEQYF	TGTGCCAGCAGAACCGGGACAGGGTCTTTCTCGGAGCAGTACTTC
once	TRBD2	TRBV7-3	TRBJ2-7	CASSLNPAGAYGEQYF	TGTGCCAGCAGCTTAAACCCAGCGGGAGCCTACGGGGAGCAGTACTTC
-	-	TRBV19	TRBJ2-1	CASSAWGQSYNEQFF	TGTGCCAGTAGTGCCTGGGGACAAAGCTACAATGAGCAGTTCTTC
-	-	TRBV14	TRBJ1-1	CASSPRQDLATEAFF	TGTGCCAGCAGCCCTAGACAGGACTTGGCCACTGAAGCTTTCTTT
-	TRBD2	TRBV6-1	TRBJ2-7	CASSAVLAGPEQYF	TGTGCCAGCAGTGCAGTACTAGCGGGACCCGAGCAGTACTTC
once	-	TRBV27	TRBJ1-2	CASSFGSRGEYGYTF	TGTGCCAGCAGTTTTGGGAGCCGGGGGGAGTATGGCTACACCTTC
-	-	TRBV5-1	TRBJ1-3	CASSLSGRTGNTIYF	TGCGCCAGCAGCTTGTCAGGAAGGACTGGAAACACCATATATTTT
-	TRBD2	TRBV5-5	TRBJ2-2	CASSGGLAVTGELFF	TGTGCCAGCAGCGGGGGACTAGCGGTCACCGGGGAGCTGTTTTTT
-	TRBD1	TRBV2	TRBJ2-7	CASSEGTGGEQYF	TGTGCCAGCAGTGAAGGGACAGGGGGCGAGCAGTACTTC
-	-	TRBV7-2	TRBJ1-1	CASSLAGETEAFF	TGTGCCAGCAGCTTGGCGGGGGAAACTGAAGCTTTCTTT
-	-	TRBV28	TRBJ2-7	CASSFRTPPGAREQYF	TGTGCCAGCAGTTTTAGGACTCCACCTGGGGCGCGCGAGCAGTACTTC
once	-	TRBV7-9	TRBJ2-3	CASSVTWSSTDTQYF	TGTGCCAGCAGCGTGACCTGGAGTAGCACAGATACGCAGTATTTT